The 6 T cell receptor beta chains in this list originate from one sample, sequenced in a study of vaccination and CD4 T cells after COVID-19. These receptors have no identified antigens. Sequenced with the Oncomine TCR Beta short-read assay was DNA taken from cultured CD4+ T cells. From the PCR reads, TCRdb called clonotypes with MiXCR, one entry per CDR3 protein. The table shows 20,000 to 25,000 distinct CDR3 sequences, with 30% to 35% occurring only once. Time point noted: late sampling 161 to 241 days after vaccination in a few convalescent patients. Treatment noted: roughly ten-day PBMC culture with coronavirus spike peptide pools or control peptides (ViraFEST assay). This specimen was CD4+ T cells from blood, cultured in vitro, taken about 7 months after SARS-CoV-2 vaccination. These receptors all stem from a human donor who had recovered from COVID-19.

This clonotype is termed medium-sized. The chain joins TRBV7-2 to TRBJ2-3, with D tentatively TRBD1 or TRBD2 (6 bases each). Germline V gene data show CDR1 as SGHTA and CDR2 as FQGNSA. The CDR3 runs to 12 residues. The V end was cut by 1 base, the J end by 15 bases, with 14 bases between. CDR3 in amino acids: CASSLGRGLIYF. The CDR3 DNA is TGTGCCAGCAGCTTAGGCAGGGGACTCATCTATTTT.

The V gene is TRBV28, the J gene TRBJ1-5; 11 bases line up with TRBD1. The CDR3 consists of 17 residues. V trimming: 6 bases; J trimming: 2 bases; junction bases outside the gene matches: 9. CDR1 and CDR2 (germline): MDHEN, SYDVKM. For the CDR3, the DNA is TGTGCCAGCAGCCTGGACAGGGGGCAACTGGGCAATCAGCCCCAGCATTTT. Translated, it gives CASSLDRGQLGNQPQHF.

This clonotype was seen a few times. V and J are TRBV20-1 and TRBJ2-5, with 8 bases identical to TRBD2. After removal of 6 bases from V and 4 bases from J, the junction contained 10 bases not matched to a gene. Per the germline V gene, CDR1 is DFQATT and CDR2 is SNEGSKA (reference sequence). The CDR3 length is 14 residues. CDR3 protein: CSARSGSMSETQYF. The CDR3 coding sequence is TGCAGTGCGAGAAGCGGGAGTATGTCAGAGACCCAGTACTTC.

In its sample, this clonotype ranks as medium-sized. The chain recombines TRBV20-1 with TRBJ1-6; 8 bases agree with TRBD1. Germline CDR1 and CDR2: DFQATT and SNEGSKA (reference sequence). The CDR3 has 15 amino acids. The ends lost 5 bases at V and 12 bases at J; junction bases unmatched: 15. CDR3 nucleotides: TGCAGTGCTCCGATCCCGACAGGGGCGACGCGACCCCTCCACTTT. Translated, it gives CSAPIPTGATRPLHF.

The chain employs TRBV7-9 and TRBJ2-5; D gene ambiguous. Germline assignment: CDR1 SEHNR and CDR2 FQNEAQ (reference sequence). There are 14 residues in the CDR3. The germline V and J ends were trimmed by 5 bases and 5 bases, with 15 bases remaining between them. CDR3 in DNA: TGTGCCAGCAGCGAGCTGGGGTTCAGGGAGACCCAGTACTTC. As protein: CASSELGFRETQYF.

The V and J genes are TRBV20-1 and TRBJ2-3; possible D gene TRBD2, 6 bases. The CDR3 sequence is 15 residues long. V was trimmed by 3 bases and J by 1 base, leaving 14 bases between them. From germline, CDR1 is DFQATT and CDR2 SNEGSKA (reference sequence). CDR3 loop: CSARGPGGGTDTQYF. The CDR3 region has the DNA TGCAGTGCTAGGGGGCCCGGAGGGGGCACAGATACGCAGTATTTT.